This passage covers 20 T cell receptor beta chains from one sample sequenced in a study of T-cell memory formation after mild COVID-19 listed by TCRdb under 2021. The library was generated by 5' RACE. Sequencing was carried out with an Illumina NovaSeq 6000. Clones were called with MiXCR by TCRdb after fastp trimmed the public reads at Q25, and only in-frame beta chains were retained. Records with the same CDR3 protein are collapsed into one entry carrying the most frequent genes and DNA. In all, the sample holds roughly 560,000 distinct CDR3 sequences, and about a fifth of those were seen once. The ten biggest clones cover under 15% of the sample. Sequencing used PBMCs or a T cell subset sorted from them (not recorded which). The receptors derive from an adult woman who had mild COVID-19 (a few samples of this study predate the infection). The sample titles of this study are shuffled in the database, so cell type and time point are left out; the donor was told from shared clones.

The rearrangement joins TRBV6-5 to TRBJ1-2, with TRBD1 identical over 9 bases. Per the germline V gene, CDR1 is MNHEY and CDR2 is SVGAGI. The CDR3 spans 15 residues. Trimming took 0 bases from V and 5 from J; bases not matched to a gene: 4. CDR3 nucleotide sequence: TGTGCCAGCAGTTACTCCGGGACAGGGACTTATGGCTACACCTTC. Its translation: CASSYSGTGTYGYTF.

The chain recombines TRBV27 with TRBJ1-1, with 10 nucleotides matching TRBD1. This CDR3 has 18 amino acids. The V gene's germline CDR1 is MNHEY and CDR2 SMNVEV (reference sequence). Trimming cost V 3 bases and J 0 bases; bases outside gene matches: 10. As DNA, the CDR3 is TGTGCCAGCAGTTTCCGGTTTTCGGGACAGGGGATGAACACTGAAGCTTTCTTT. Protein product: CASSFRFSGQGMNTEAFF.

This clonotype was observed a handful of times. The J gene is TRBJ2-1, the V gene TRBV5-5; 8 nucleotides align to TRBD1. Germline V gives CDR1 SGHKS, CDR2 YYEKEE (reference sequence). Germline trimming cut 2 bases from V and 0 bases from J; bases unmatched to any gene: 16. The CDR3 consists of 20 residues. CDR3 sequence (DNA): TGTGCCAGCAGCTTCCCGGGACAGGTCCAAAACCCCCTCTCCTACAATGAGCAGTTCTTC. Amino acids: CASSFPGQVQNPLSYNEQFF.

This clonotype was counted once. The chain combines TRBV5-1 with TRBJ2-3, with D perhaps given as TRBD1 or TRBD2 (5 bases each). Germline assignment: CDR1 SGHRS and CDR2 YFSETQ. Trimming took 5 bases from V and 4 from J, leaving 11 bases between them. This CDR3 is built from 13 residues. DNA of the CDR3: TGCGCCAGCAGGGGGCAGGGAGCAGATACGCAGTATTTT. Amino acid sequence: CASRGQGADTQYF. Full variable domain (rest looked up from reference TRBV5-1 and TRBJ2-3): KAGVTQTPRYLIKTRGQQVTLSCSPISGHRSVSWYQQTPGQGLQFLFEYFSETQRNKGNFPGRFSGRQFSNSRSEMNVSTLELGDSALYLCASRGQGADTQYFGPGTRLTVL.

The chain uses TRBV12-3 or TRBV12-4 and TRBJ1-2, with TRBD1 matching 8 bases. With V trimmed by 6 bases and J by 4 bases, 4 bases remained unmatched. The CDR3 is 13 amino acids. CDR3 in DNA: TGTGCCAGCAGATTGACAGGGGCCTATGGCTACACCTTC. It codes for CASRLTGAYGYTF.

The V gene is TRBV6-6, the J gene TRBJ1-1, with 7 positions matching TRBD1. CDR1 and CDR2 from the germline V gene are MNHNY and SVGAGI (reference sequence). The CDR3 covers 14 residues. Trimming took 6 bases from V and 3 from J; bases not matched to a gene: 7. The CDR3 DNA reads TGTGCCAGCAGCCGGGGACAGAGACACACTGAAGCTTTCTTT. It codes for CASSRGQRHTEAFF.

The rearrangement joins TRBV29-1 to TRBJ2-7; D uncertain. Trimming pared 4 bases from V and 4 bases from J, leaving 14 bases between. Germline-derived CDR1 and CDR2 are SQVTM and ANQGSEA. There are 13 residues in the CDR3. In nucleotides, the CDR3 is TGCAGCGTTGGTGGGGTGACGGCATACGAGCAGTACTTC. Protein product: CSVGGVTAYEQYF.

V is TRBV7-9 and J is TRBJ1-2; D perhaps matches TRBD1 (6 bases). CDR1 SEHNR and CDR2 FQNEAQ come from the germline V gene (reference sequence). V gave up 5 bases and J gave up 5 bases, with 18 bases separating them. CDR3 length equals 15 residues. The CDR3 here is CASSRLATGTYGYTF. The CDR3 DNA reads TGTGCCAGCAGCCGCTTAGCTACAGGGACTTATGGCTACACCTTC.

This clonotype was seen a handful of times. This chain joins TRBV12-3 or TRBV12-4 and TRBJ1-3, with no clear D. This CDR3 region has 13 residues. The V end lost 6 bases, the J end lost 4 bases, and 10 bases lay between the germline ends. The CDR3 DNA sequence: TGTGCCAGCAGCTGGGGAATGGGAAACACCATATATTTT. Translating gives CASSWGMGNTIYF.

This clonotype was recorded many times. The V gene is TRBV19, the J gene TRBJ1-5; no firm D call. Germline V gene sequence: CDR1 LNHDA, CDR2 SQIVND (reference sequence). The CDR3 consists of 15 residues. The germline V and J ends were trimmed by 3 bases and 5 bases, with 14 bases remaining between them. CDR3 nucleotides: TGTGCCAGTAGTATGGGAGTACTTGGCCATCAGCCCCAGCATTTT. It codes for CASSMGVLGHQPQHF.

With respect to this clonotype: A junction boundary mismatches the germline segment, possibly from a read error. V is TRBV7-7 and J is TRBJ2-5; 14 bases are a match to TRBD2. The CDR3 has 19 residues. Germline lookup yields CDR1 SSHAT and CDR2 FNYEAQ (reference sequence). The DNA of the CDR3 is TGTGCTAGCAGCTTAGCGGGGACTAGCGGGAGTACTGGATTAGAGACCCAGTACTTC. The encoded protein is CASSLAGTSGSTGLETQYF.

V gene TRBV7-9 combines with J gene TRBJ2-3; TRBD2 aligns across 13 bases. CDR1 SEHNR and CDR2 FQNEAQ come from the germline V gene (reference sequence). Trimming removed 3 bases from V and 5 bases from J; junction bases left unmatched: 2. CDR3 length: 15 residues. The CDR3 DNA reads TGTGCCAGCAGCTTCTGGACTAGCGGGGGAGATACGCAGTATTTT. Translation gives CASSFWTSGGDTQYF.

The table lists this clonotype with a count of one. The chain is built from TRBV4-3 and TRBJ2-1, with D maybe TRBD2 (5 bases). Germline V CDR1 and CDR2: LGHNA, YSLEER. The CDR3 is 16 amino acids. Trimming shortened V by 0 bases and J by 3 bases, and 12 bases separated the two germline ends. CDR3 sequence (DNA): TGCGCCAGCAGCCAAGAGATGCGCGGGCTCTACAATGAGCAGTTCTTC. It is translated as CASSQEMRGLYNEQFF.

This sequence joins TRBV10-3 and TRBJ2-5, with D possibly matching TRBD2 (5 bases). The germline CDR1 and CDR2 sequences are ENHRY and SYGVKD. V shed 6 bases and J shed 3 bases, with 11 bases lying between them. The CDR3 has 13 amino acids. CDR3 nucleotides: TGTGCCATCAGCCCGGGATTGGAAGAGACCCAGTACTTC. Encoded protein: CAISPGLEETQYF.

A few counts support this clonotype. The CDR3 spells CASSFQAEQYF. For the CDR3, the DNA is TGTGCCAGCAGTTTCCAGGCCGAGCAGTACTTC. The chain links TRBV6-5 to TRBJ2-7; D is unresolved. Germline V gene lookup returns CDR1 MNHEY and CDR2 SVGAGI. The CDR3 is 11 residues long. The V end was cut by 4 bases, the J end by 6 bases, with 7 bases between.

This clonotype was found a few times. The chain carries TRBV3-1 and TRBJ2-7; 7 bases match TRBD1. V trimming: 3 bases; J trimming: 6 bases; junction bases outside the gene matches: 5. Germline V gene data show CDR1 as LGHDT and CDR2 as YNNKEL (reference sequence). The length of the CDR3 is 13 residues. This chain's CDR3 is CASSHDRVGEQYF. The CDR3 nucleotides read TGTGCCAGCAGCCACGACAGGGTGGGCGAGCAGTACTTC.

The genes are TRBV4-1 and TRBJ1-5; a weak D match, TRBD1 (6 bases). Trimming took 2 bases from V and 1 from J, leaving 12 bases between them. The CDR3 runs 16 residues. Germline V CDR1 and CDR2: MGHRA, YSYEKL. CDR3 loop: CASSQPTGLSNQPQHF. In DNA, the CDR3 is TGCGCCAGCAGCCAACCTACAGGGTTGAGCAATCAGCCCCAGCATTTT.

This clonotype was observed at least ten times. The chain employs TRBV5-1 and TRBJ2-5, with 9 bases matching TRBD1. Germline trimming cut 4 bases from V and 2 bases from J; bases unmatched to any gene: 3. CDR1 SGHRS and CDR2 YFSETQ come from the germline V gene. The CDR3 is made up of 14 amino acids. The chain's CDR3 is CASSHGQGQETQYF. CDR3 coding DNA: TGCGCCAGCAGCCACGGACAGGGGCAAGAGACCCAGTACTTC. The whole variable domain, remainder taken from reference TRBV5-1 and TRBJ2-5, is KAGVTQTPRYLIKTRGQQVTLSCSPISGHRSVSWYQQTPGQGLQFLFEYFSETQRNKGNFPGRFSGRQFSNSRSEMNVSTLELGDSALYLCASSHGQGQETQYFGPGTRLLVL.

This chain uses TRBV30 with TRBJ2-3; the D is unclear. The CDR3 length is 13 residues. V lost 3 bases and J 8 bases, leaving 15 bases between the germline ends. CDR1 and CDR2 from the germline V gene are GTSNPN and SVGIG (reference sequence). CDR3 in DNA: TGTGCCTGGAGCGGCGGACCGGCACGTACGCAGTATTTT. This codes for CAWSGGPARTQYF.

This sequence joins TRBV10-3 and TRBJ2-3; 10 bases align to TRBD1. The CDR3 covers 13 residues. The V gene end was trimmed by 10 bases and the J gene end by 4 bases; junction bases not matched to a gene: 5. Germline assignment: CDR1 ENHRY and CDR2 SYGVKD. The CDR3 is CATRTGGPDTQYF. The CDR3 DNA follows: TGTGCCACCCGGACAGGGGGTCCAGATACGCAGTATTTT.